This T cell receptor (beta chain) appears in the sequencing data of a study of human versus mouse CDR3 diversity and MHC coevolution. Study background: immunoSEQ was reported to reach one in 200,000 T cells sensitivity. Study conclusions and caveats: Humans had the largest estimated TCR beta repertoire, about 1.5 million clonotypes. The lowest clonal inequality scores came from most of the three human donors.

Method: immunoSEQ multiplex PCR; TCRdb's copy keeps in-frame clones and lacks some. The profile covers tens of thousands of clones, with around 94% appearing a single time and about 20% taken by the ten largest. Cells were CD45RO-negative CD62L-positive naive CD4 T cells sorted from PBMCs. The CDR3 runs to 12 residues. Looked up from germline, CDR1 is SGHTA and CDR2 is FQGTGA. J lost 11 bases, V lost 5 bases, and 7 bases had no gene match. The table lists this clone with a count of one. The antigen is unknown. Material: naive CD4+ T cells from blood. Subset described: CD45RO-negative CD62L-positive naive CD4 T cells. The source is a person in their sixties in good health. The rearrangement links TRBV7-3 to TRBJ2-5; 8 bases align to TRBD2. The CDR3 DNA reads as TGTGCCAGCAGCCTTCCGGGGGGGGAGCAGTACTTC. This codes for CASSLPGGEQYF.